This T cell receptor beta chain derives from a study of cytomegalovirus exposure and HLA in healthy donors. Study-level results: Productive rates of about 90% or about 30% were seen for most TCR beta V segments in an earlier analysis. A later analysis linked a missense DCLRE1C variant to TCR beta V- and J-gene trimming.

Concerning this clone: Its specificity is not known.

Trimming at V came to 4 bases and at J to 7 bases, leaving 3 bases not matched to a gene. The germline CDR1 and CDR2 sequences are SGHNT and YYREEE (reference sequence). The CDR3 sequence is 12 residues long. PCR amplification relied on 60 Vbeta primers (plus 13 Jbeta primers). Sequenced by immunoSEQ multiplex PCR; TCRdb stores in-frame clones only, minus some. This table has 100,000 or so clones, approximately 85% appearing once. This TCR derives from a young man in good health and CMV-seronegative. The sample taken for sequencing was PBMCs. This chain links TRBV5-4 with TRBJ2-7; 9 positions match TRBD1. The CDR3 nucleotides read TGTGCCAGCAGCCGGGACAGGGTTGAGCAGTACTTC. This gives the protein CASSRDRVEQYF.